Listed here is a single T cell receptor beta chain. This sample is drawn from a study of T cells in Graves' hyperthyroidism and ophthalmopathy. The CDR3 regions of TCR beta were amplified from RNA transcripts. When the TCR CDR3 underwent first-round RT-PCR, the HTBI primer set was used. TCRdb redid the calling of the multiplex PCR reads with MiXCR, one entry per CDR3 protein. The sample consists of a few hundred thousand distinct CDR3 sequences, approximately 14% of them appearing once. Germline V CDR1 and CDR2: MDHEN, SYDVKM. Germline trimming cut 3 bases from V and 8 bases from J; bases unmatched to any gene: 10. This CDR3 is 16 amino acids long.

The sample comprised blood. The rearrangement uses TRBV28 and TRBJ1-2; 12 positions match TRBD1. The source of this sequence is a woman aged 30 to 39 with Graves' hyperthyroidism. In DNA, the CDR3 is TGTGCCAGCAGTTTCGCCTACCGGGACAGGGGGCGAGGCTACACCTTC. Translation gives CASSFAYRDRGRGYTF.